These 14 T cell receptor beta chains share one sample of origin, sequenced in a study of T cell changes during pregnancy in multiple sclerosis. Assay: immunoSEQ multiplex PCR; the TCRdb copy retains only in-frame clones and omits some. The sample lists some 21,000 clones, around four fifths occurring once. The sequences come from CD8+ T cells from peripheral blood mononuclear cells, collected in the first trimester of pregnancy. Receptor source: a female donor in good health, enrolled as a control in a pregnancy study.

This chain connects TRBV10-3 to TRBJ2-5; 7 bases align to TRBD1. Germline V CDR1 and CDR2: ENHRY, SYGVKD. This CDR3 is built from 14 residues. The V gene end was trimmed by 1 base and the J gene end by 3 bases; junction bases not matched to a gene: 2. CDR3 nucleotide sequence: TGTGCCATCAGTGAGTGGACAGGAGAAGAGACCCAGTACTTC. Its protein product is CAISEWTGEETQYF.

This clone appeared a single time. J is TRBJ1-1 and V is TRBV7-6; 7 nucleotides match TRBD1. Germline lookup yields CDR1 SGHVS and CDR2 FNYEAQ. V dropped 1 base and J dropped 0; count of bases not matched to a gene: 5. There are 16 residues in the CDR3. In nucleotides, the CDR3 is TGTGCCAGCAGCTTAGGGACTACAGGGGTGAACACTGAAGCTTTCTTT. This sequence encodes CASSLGTTGVNTEAFF. Using reference TRBV7-6 and TRBJ1-1 for the parts outside the CDR3, the full variable domain is GAGVSQSPRYKVTKRGQDVALRCDPISGHVSLYWYRQALGQGPEFLTYFNYEAQQDKSGLPNDRFSAERPEGSISTLTIQRTEQRDSAMYRCASSLGTTGVNTEAFFGQGTRLTVV.

V and J are TRBV6-4 and TRBJ2-2; 12 bases align to TRBD2. The V and J ends lost 4 bases and 3 bases, in that order; junction bases with no gene match: 3. The germline V gene has CDR1 MRHNA and CDR2 SNTAGT. The CDR3 has 16 amino acids. The DNA of the CDR3 is TGTGCCAGCAGTGGAAGGACTAGCGGGGACACCGGGGAGCTGTTTTTT. Protein sequence: CASSGRTSGDTGELFF.

The rearrangement joins TRBV6-1 to TRBJ2-5; no clear D. Trimming took off 0 bases at V and 5 bases at J, with 10 bases between the two ends. The CDR3 sequence is 14 residues long. Germline V gene lookup returns CDR1 MNHNS and CDR2 SASEGT. The chain's CDR3 is CASSEALVFETQYF. As DNA, the CDR3 is TGTGCCAGCAGTGAAGCGCTAGTGTTCGAGACCCAGTACTTC.

The V gene is TRBV6-1, the J gene TRBJ2-7; 12 nucleotides align to TRBD2. The germline V gene encodes CDR1 MNHNS and CDR2 SASEGT. V lost 7 bases and J lost 3; bases outside the gene matches: 4. This CDR3 comprises 14 residues. CDR3 region: CASILTSGGYEQYF. The CDR3 DNA is TGTGCCAGCATCCTGACTAGCGGGGGCTACGAGCAGTACTTC.

The gene calls are TRBV2 and TRBJ1-2, with D possibly being TRBD1 (6 bases). Germline CDR1 and CDR2: SNHLY and FYNNEI. V shed 2 bases and J shed 8 bases, with 15 bases lying between them. CDR3 size: 14 residues. In DNA, the CDR3 is TGTGCCAGCAGTGAAACTCAGGGGCAATACGGCTACACCTTC. Translation: CASSETQGQYGYTF. Full variable domain (missing parts from reference TRBV2 and TRBJ1-2): EPEVTQTPSHQVTQMGQEVILRCVPISNHLYFYWYRQILGQKVEFLVSFYNNEISEKSEIFDDQFSVERPDGSNFTLKIRSTKLEDSAMYFCASSETQGQYGYTFGSGTRLTVV.

This chain joins TRBV18 and TRBJ1-3; TRBD1 aligns across 8 bases. The V gene's germline CDR1 is KGHSH and CDR2 LQKENI. V dropped 5 bases and J dropped 8; count of bases not matched to a gene: 8. This CDR3 comprises 14 residues. The CDR3 DNA reads as TGTGCCAGCTCATCTCTGGACAGGGAAGACACCATATATTTT. Its protein is CASSSLDREDTIYF.

V and J are TRBV6-1 and TRBJ1-6; D is ambiguous. V dropped 3 bases and J dropped 2 bases, with 11 bases sitting between them. The CDR3 is 16 amino acids. The germline CDR1 and CDR2 sequences are MNHNS and SASEGT. CDR3 residues: CASSDPRIPYNSPLHF. CDR3 DNA sequence: TGTGCCAGCAGTGATCCGCGGATTCCCTATAATTCACCCCTCCACTTT.

V gene TRBV5-4 combines with J gene TRBJ1-6; 7 bases match TRBD1. This CDR3 region has 14 residues. Per the germline V gene, CDR1 is SGHNT and CDR2 is YYREEE (reference sequence). With V trimmed by 6 bases and J by 5 bases, 5 bases remained unmatched. The CDR3 spells CASKSGQHNSPLHF. The CDR3 DNA reads TGTGCCAGCAAATCGGGACAGCATAATTCACCCCTCCACTTT.

CDR3 amino acids: CASSSRGGPYGYTF. The CDR3 DNA sequence: TGTGCCAGTAGTTCAAGAGGGGGCCCCTATGGCTACACCTTC. The gene calls are TRBV19 and TRBJ1-2, with 7 bases that match TRBD1. From germline, CDR1 is LNHDA and CDR2 SQIVND (reference sequence). Trimming took 5 bases from V and 4 from J; bases not matched to a gene: 7. CDR3 length equals 14 residues.

This rearrangement joins TRBV4-1 to TRBJ2-7; 11 nucleotides line up with TRBD1. Germline V gene lookup returns CDR1 MGHRA and CDR2 YSYEKL. V was pared by 1 base and J by 7 bases, with 6 bases of the junction left unmatched. The CDR3 has 15 residues. As DNA, the CDR3 is TGCGCCAGCAGCCAAGCGGGACAGGGGGTGAAGGAGCAGTACTTC. Its translation is CASSQAGQGVKEQYF.

V is TRBV27 and J is TRBJ2-7; D is ambiguous. This CDR3 spans 15 amino acids. V was pared by 0 bases and J by 0 bases, with 9 bases between. CDR1 is MNHEY and CDR2 is SMNVEV in the germline V gene (reference sequence). DNA of the CDR3: TGTGCCAGCAGTTTATCGGGCGCCGGCTCCTACGAGCAGTACTTC. Translation: CASSLSGAGSYEQYF.

The rearrangement uses TRBV19 and TRBJ2-1, with TRBD2 identical over 10 bases. J gave up 1 base and V 9 bases, and 0 bases lay outside the gene matches. CDR1 is LNHDA and CDR2 is SQIVND in the germline V gene (reference sequence). The CDR3 contains 13 residues. DNA for the CDR3: TGTGCCAGGACTAGCGGGTCCTACAATGAGCAGTTCTTC. This translates into CARTSGSYNEQFF.

Only a few counts were recorded for this clone. J is TRBJ2-7 and V is TRBV10-2; D remains unclear. The germline V gene encodes CDR1 WSHSY and CDR2 SAAADI. Trimming cost V 2 bases and J 0 bases, with 5 bases left between them. The CDR3 covers 13 residues. DNA of the CDR3: TGCGCCAGCAGTGAGGCGTACTCCTACGAGCAGTACTTC. Its protein product is CASSEAYSYEQYF.